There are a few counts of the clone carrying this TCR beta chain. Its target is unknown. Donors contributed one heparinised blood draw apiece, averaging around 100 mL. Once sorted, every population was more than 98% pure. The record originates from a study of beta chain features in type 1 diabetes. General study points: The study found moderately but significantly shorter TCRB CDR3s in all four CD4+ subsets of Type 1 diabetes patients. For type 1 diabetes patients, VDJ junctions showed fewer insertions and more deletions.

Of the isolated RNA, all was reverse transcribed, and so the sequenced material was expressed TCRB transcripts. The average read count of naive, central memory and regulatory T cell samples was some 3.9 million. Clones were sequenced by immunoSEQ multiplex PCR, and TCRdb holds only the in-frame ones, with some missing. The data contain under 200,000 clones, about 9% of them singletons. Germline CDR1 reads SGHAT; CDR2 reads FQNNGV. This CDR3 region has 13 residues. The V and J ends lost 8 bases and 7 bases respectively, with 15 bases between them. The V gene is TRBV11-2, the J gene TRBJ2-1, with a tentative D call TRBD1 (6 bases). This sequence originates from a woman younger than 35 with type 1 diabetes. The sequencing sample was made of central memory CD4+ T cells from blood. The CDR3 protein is CASRIAGANEQFF. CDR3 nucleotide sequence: TGTGCCAGCCGTATTGCAGGGGCTAATGAGCAGTTCTTC.